The sequence of this T cell receptor (beta chain) was determined in a study of cytomegalovirus exposure and HLA in healthy donors. Study results and limitations: A later look showed TCR association rates differing by HLA locus, highest for DRB1 and lowest for HLA-C.

Those who donated were healthy bone marrow donors. CDR3 length equals 15 residues. V was pared by 2 bases and J by 4 bases, with 5 bases of the junction left unmatched. Germline-derived CDR1 and CDR2 are SGDLS and YYNGEE. It was with 60 Vbeta and 13 Jbeta primers that the PCR ran. The assay was immunoSEQ multiplex PCR, and TCRdb's table has in-frame clones only and misses some. This table holds roughly 180,000 clones, 84% found once. As to this clone: Antigen: not known.

This TCR derives from a man between 25 and 39 years old in good health and CMV-seronegative. V is TRBV9 and J is TRBJ2-1; 8 nucleotides line up with TRBD2. Material for sequencing was PBMCs. In DNA form, the CDR3 reads TGTGCCAGCAGCGTCCTAGCGGGCCGATACAATGAGCAGTTCTTC. Translation gives CASSVLAGRYNEQFF.